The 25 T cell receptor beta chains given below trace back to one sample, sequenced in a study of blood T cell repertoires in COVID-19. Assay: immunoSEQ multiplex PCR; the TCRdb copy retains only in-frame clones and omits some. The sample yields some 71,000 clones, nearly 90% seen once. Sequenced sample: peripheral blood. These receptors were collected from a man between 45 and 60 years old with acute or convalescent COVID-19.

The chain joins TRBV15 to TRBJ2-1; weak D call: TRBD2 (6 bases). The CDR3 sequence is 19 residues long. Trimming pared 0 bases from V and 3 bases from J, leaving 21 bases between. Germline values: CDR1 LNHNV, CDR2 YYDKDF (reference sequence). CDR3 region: CATSRDWRGRVSFYNEQFF. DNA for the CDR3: TGTGCCACCAGCAGAGATTGGAGGGGCAGAGTTAGCTTCTACAATGAGCAGTTCTTC.

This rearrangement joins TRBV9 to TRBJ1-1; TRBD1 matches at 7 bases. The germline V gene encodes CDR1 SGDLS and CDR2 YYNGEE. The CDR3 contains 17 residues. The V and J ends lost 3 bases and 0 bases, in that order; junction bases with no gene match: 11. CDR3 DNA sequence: TGTGCCAGCAGCGCATCCGGGACAGCGACCATGAACACTGAAGCTTTCTTT. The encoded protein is CASSASGTATMNTEAFF. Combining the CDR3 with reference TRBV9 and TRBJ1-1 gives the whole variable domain DSGVTQTPKHLITATGQRVTLRCSPRSGDLSVYWYQQSLDQGLQFLIQYYNGEERAKGNILERFSAQQFPDLHSELNLSSLELGDSALYFCASSASGTATMNTEAFFGQGTRLTVV.

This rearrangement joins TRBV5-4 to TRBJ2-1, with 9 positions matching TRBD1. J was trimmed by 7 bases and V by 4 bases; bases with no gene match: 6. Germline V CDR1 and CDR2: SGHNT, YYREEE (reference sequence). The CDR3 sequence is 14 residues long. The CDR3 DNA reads TGTGCCAGCAGCACCCGGGACAGGGTAAATGAGCAGTTCTTC. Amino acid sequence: CASSTRDRVNEQFF.

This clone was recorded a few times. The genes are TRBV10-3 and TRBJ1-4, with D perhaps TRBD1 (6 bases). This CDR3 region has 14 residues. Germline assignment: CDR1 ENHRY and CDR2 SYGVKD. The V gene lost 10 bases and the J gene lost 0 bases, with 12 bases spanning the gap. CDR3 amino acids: CATRDTPTNEKLFF. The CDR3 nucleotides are TGTGCCACAAGGGACACTCCAACTAATGAAAAACTGTTTTTT.

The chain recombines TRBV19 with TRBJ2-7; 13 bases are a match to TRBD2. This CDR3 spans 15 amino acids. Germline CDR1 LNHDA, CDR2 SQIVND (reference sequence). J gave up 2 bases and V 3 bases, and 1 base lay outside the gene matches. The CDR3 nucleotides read TGTGCCAGTAGTATTGGGACTAGCGGGACCTACGAGCAGTACTTC. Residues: CASSIGTSGTYEQYF.

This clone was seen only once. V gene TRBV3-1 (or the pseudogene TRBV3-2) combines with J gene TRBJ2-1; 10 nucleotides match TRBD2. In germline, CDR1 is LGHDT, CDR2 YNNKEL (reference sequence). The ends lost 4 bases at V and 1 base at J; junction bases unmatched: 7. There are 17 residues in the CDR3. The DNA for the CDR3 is TGTGCCAGCAGCCTTCACTCACTAGCGGGATCCTACAATGAGCAGTTCTTC. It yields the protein CASSLHSLAGSYNEQFF.

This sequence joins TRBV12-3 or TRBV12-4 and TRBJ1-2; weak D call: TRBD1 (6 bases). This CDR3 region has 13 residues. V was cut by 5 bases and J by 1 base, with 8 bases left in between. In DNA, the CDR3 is TGTGCCAGCAGTCAACAGGGTAACTATGGCTACACCTTC. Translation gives CASSQQGNYGYTF.

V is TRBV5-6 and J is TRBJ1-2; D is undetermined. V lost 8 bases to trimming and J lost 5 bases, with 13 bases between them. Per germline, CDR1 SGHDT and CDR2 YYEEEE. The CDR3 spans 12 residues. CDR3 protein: CASRRMAYGYTF. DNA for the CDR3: TGTGCCAGTAGGAGGATGGCGTATGGCTACACCTTC.

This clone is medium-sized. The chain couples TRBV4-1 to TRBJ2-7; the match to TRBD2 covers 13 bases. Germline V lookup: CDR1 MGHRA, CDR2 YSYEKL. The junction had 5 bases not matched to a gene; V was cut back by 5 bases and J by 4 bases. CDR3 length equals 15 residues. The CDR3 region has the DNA TGCGCCAGCAGCTTCACGACTAGCGGGAGGTACGAGCAGTACTTC. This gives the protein CASSFTTSGRYEQYF.

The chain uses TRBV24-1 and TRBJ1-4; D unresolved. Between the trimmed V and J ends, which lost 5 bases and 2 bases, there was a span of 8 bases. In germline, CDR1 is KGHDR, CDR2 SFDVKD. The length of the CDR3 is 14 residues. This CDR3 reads CATSVTWTNEKLFF. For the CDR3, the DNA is TGTGCCACCAGTGTAACATGGACTAATGAAAAACTGTTTTTT.

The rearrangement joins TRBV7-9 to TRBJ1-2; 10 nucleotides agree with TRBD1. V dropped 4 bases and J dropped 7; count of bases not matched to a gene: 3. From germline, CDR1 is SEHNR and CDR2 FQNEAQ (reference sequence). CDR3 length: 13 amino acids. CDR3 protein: CASSSTGGSGYTF. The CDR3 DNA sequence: TGTGCCAGCAGCTCGACAGGGGGCAGTGGCTACACCTTC.

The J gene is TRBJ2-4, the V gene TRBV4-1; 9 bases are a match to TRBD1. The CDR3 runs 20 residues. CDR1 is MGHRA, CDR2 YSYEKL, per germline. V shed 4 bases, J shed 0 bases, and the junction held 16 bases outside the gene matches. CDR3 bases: TGCGCCAGCAGCCTTCAGATCCGGGACAGGGTGTCTTTAGCCAAAAACATTCAGTACTTC. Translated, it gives CASSLQIRDRVSLAKNIQYF.

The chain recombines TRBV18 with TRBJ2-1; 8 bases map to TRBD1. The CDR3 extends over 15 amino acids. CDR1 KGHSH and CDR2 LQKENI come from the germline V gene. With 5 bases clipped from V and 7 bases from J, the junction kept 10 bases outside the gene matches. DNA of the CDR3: TGTGCCAGCTCAACCAGGGACAGGTTGGGAAATGAGCAGTTCTTC. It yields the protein CASSTRDRLGNEQFF.

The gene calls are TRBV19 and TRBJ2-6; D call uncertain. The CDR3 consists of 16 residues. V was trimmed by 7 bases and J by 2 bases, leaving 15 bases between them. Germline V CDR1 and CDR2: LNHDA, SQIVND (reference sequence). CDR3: CASTMVLRAGANVLTF. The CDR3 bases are TGTGCCAGTACCATGGTCCTGCGTGCTGGGGCCAACGTCCTGACTTTC.

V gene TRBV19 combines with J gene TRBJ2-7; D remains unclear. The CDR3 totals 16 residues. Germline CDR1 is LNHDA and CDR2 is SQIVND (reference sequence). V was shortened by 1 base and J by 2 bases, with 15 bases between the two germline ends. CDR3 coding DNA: TGTGCCAGTAGTATAGCCGCAGCGAGGCCGGCCTACGAGCAGTACTTC. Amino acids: CASSIAAARPAYEQYF.

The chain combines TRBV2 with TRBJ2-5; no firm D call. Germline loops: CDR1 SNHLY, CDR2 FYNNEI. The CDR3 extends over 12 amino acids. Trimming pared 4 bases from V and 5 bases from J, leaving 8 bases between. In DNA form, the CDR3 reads TGTGCCAGCAGTGTGGTGCGGGAGACCCAGTACTTC. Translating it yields CASSVVRETQYF.

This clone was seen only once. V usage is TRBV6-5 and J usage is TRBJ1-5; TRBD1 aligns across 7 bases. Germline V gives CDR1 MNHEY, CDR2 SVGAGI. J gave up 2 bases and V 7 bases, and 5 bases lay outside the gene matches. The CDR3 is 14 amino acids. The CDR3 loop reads CASTDRAGNQPQHF. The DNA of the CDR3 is TGTGCCAGCACCGACAGGGCTGGCAATCAGCCCCAGCATTTT.

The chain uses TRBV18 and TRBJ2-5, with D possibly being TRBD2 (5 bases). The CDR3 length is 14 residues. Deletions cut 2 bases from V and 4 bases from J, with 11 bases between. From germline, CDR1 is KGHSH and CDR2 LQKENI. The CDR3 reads CASSPFVEGETQYF. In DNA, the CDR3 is TGTGCCAGCTCACCATTTGTAGAGGGAGAGACCCAGTACTTC.

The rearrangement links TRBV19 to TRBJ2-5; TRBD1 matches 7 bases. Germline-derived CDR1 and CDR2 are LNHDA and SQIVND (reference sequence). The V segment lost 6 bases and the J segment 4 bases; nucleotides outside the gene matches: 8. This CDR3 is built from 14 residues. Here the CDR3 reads CASRRQGWGETQYF. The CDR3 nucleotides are TGTGCCAGTAGAAGACAGGGTTGGGGAGAGACCCAGTACTTC.

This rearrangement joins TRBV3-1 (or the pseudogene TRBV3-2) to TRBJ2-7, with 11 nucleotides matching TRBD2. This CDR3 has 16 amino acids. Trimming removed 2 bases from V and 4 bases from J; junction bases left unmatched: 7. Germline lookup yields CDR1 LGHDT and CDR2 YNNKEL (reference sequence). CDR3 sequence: CASSQPTSGSIYEQYF. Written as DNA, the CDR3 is TGTGCCAGCAGCCAACCTACTAGCGGGAGTATTTACGAGCAGTACTTC.

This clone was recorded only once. The CDR3 sequence is CASSLGPTYEAFF. CDR3 bases: TGTGCCAGCAGCTTAGGACCGACATATGAAGCTTTCTTT. The chain joins TRBV11-2 to TRBJ1-1; D is uncertain. Trimming removed 1 base from V and 7 bases from J, with 10 bases in between. Germline CDR1 reads SGHAT; CDR2 reads FQNNGV. This CDR3 is 13 amino acids long.

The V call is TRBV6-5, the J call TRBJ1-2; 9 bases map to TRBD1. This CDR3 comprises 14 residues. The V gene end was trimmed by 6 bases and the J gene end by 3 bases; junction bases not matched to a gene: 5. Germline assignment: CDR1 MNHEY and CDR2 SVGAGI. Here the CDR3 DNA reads TGTGCCAGCAGGAGGAACAGGGGGCACTATGGCTACACCTTC. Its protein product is CASRRNRGHYGYTF.

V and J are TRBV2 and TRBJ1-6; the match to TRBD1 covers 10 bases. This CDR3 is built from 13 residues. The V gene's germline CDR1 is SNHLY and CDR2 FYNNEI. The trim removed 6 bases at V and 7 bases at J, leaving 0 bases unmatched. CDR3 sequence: CASRTGGNSPLHF. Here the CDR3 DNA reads TGTGCCAGCAGGACAGGGGGCAATTCACCCCTCCACTTT.

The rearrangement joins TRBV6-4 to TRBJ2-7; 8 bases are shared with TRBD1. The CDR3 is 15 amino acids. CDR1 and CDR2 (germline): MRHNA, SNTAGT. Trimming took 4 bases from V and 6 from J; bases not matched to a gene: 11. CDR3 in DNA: TGTGCCAGCAGTGTCAGGGCAGGGGGCCTTTTCGAGCAGTACTTC. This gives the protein CASSVRAGGLFEQYF.

This CDR3 is CASSLAGAYNEQFF. The CDR3 DNA follows: TGTGCCAGCAGCTTGGCAGGGGCCTACAATGAGCAGTTCTTC. The J gene is TRBJ2-1, the V gene TRBV5-4; tentative D call: TRBD1 (6 bases). Deletions cut 0 bases from V and 2 bases from J, with 6 bases between. Germline V gene lookup returns CDR1 SGHNT and CDR2 YYREEE (reference sequence). The CDR3 covers 14 residues. The variable domain in full, completed from reference TRBV5-4 and TRBJ2-1, reads ETGVTQSPTHLIKTRGQQVTLRCSSQSGHNTVSWYQQALGQGPQFIFQYYREEENGRGNFPPRFSGLQFPNYSSELNVNALELDDSALYLCASSLAGAYNEQFFGPGTRLTVL.